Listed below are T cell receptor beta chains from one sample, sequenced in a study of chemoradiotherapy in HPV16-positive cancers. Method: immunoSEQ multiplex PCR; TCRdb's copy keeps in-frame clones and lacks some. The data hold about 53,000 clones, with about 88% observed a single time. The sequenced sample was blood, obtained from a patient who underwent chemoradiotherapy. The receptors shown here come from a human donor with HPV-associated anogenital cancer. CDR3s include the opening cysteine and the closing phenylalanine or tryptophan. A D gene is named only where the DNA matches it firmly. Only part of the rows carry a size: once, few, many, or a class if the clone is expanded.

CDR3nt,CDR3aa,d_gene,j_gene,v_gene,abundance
TGTGCCAGCAGCTTGGATAACGGGGAGCAGTACTTC,CASSLDNGEQYF,NA,TRBJ2-7,TRBV5-6,NA
TGCGCCAGCAGCCTCGGGACAGGGGGCTCCTACGAGCAGTACTTC,CASSLGTGGSYEQYF,TRBD1,TRBJ2-7,TRBV5-1,NA
TGTGCCACCAGCAGGGGGAGCGCTGAAGCTTTCTTT,CATSRGSAEAFF,NA,TRBJ1-1,TRBV15,few
TGTGCCAGCAGTCTACAGGGGTACACTGAAGCTTTCTTT,CASSLQGYTEAFF,TRBD1,TRBJ1-1,TRBV2,once
TGTGCCAGCAGCGTAGAGGTGGGGGAGACCTACGAGCAGTACTTC,CASSVEVGETYEQYF,NA,TRBJ2-7,TRBV9,NA
TGTGCCAGCAGCTACAGGGGTGGAAACACCATATATTTT,CASSYRGGNTIYF,TRBD1,TRBJ1-3,TRBV7-8,NA
TGTGCCAGCAGCCCGACCGGCTCCTACGAGCAGTACTTC,CASSPTGSYEQYF,NA,TRBJ2-7,TRBV5-6,NA
TGTGCCAGCAGCCAAGAAGTCGGCCCCGCCTCCTACGAGCAGTACTTC,CASSQEVGPASYEQYF,NA,TRBJ2-7,TRBV4-2,NA
TGTGCCAGCAGCTTAGAGCATGCGGGTAATGAGCAGTTCTTC,CASSLEHAGNEQFF,NA,TRBJ2-1,TRBV11-1,NA
TGTGCCAGTAGTTTTGGACCACCCAACCCCCCCACTGAAGCTTTCTTT,CASSFGPPNPPTEAFF,NA,TRBJ1-1,TRBV19,NA
TGTGCCAGCAGCTTGGGCCCGGGACAGGGTAGCGAGCAGTTCTTC,CASSLGPGQGSEQFF,TRBD1,TRBJ2-1,TRBV7-2,NA
TGCGCCAGCAGCCAAGTTCCGGAAGAGACCCAGTACTTC,CASSQVPEETQYF,NA,TRBJ2-5,TRBV4-3,NA
TGTGCCAGCAGTGAACAGAGCGGGAGCGCCTACGAGCAGTACTTC,CASSEQSGSAYEQYF,TRBD2,TRBJ2-7,TRBV6-1,NA
TGTGCCAGCAGTTTCTCAATAGATCAGCCCCAGCATTTT,CASSFSIDQPQHF,NA,TRBJ1-5,TRBV27,NA
TGCGCCAGCAGCCCGGGGGTCGGCTTCAATCAGCCCCAGCATTTT,CASSPGVGFNQPQHF,NA,TRBJ1-5,TRBV4-3,NA
TGCGCCAGTACCAGCGGGGGGGGATACAATGAGCAGTTCTTC,CASTSGGGYNEQFF,TRBD2,TRBJ2-1,TRBV10-1,NA
TGTGCCAGTATTACTAGCGGGAGAACGGTCGGGGAGCTGTTTTTT,CASITSGRTVGELFF,TRBD2,TRBJ2-2,TRBV19,NA
TGTGCCAGCAGCTTAAAAACGACAGTCCTTGGGAACGAGCAGTACTTC,CASSLKTTVLGNEQYF,NA,TRBJ2-7,TRBV11-3,medium-sized
TGTGCCTGGGCTAAGGGGGCCGATCAGCCCCAGCATTTT,CAWAKGADQPQHF,TRBD1,TRBJ1-5,TRBV30,NA
TGTGCCAGCAGCTTCCTCAGGGTATCCGGGGAGCTGTTTTTT,CASSFLRVSGELFF,NA,TRBJ2-2,TRBV7-2,NA